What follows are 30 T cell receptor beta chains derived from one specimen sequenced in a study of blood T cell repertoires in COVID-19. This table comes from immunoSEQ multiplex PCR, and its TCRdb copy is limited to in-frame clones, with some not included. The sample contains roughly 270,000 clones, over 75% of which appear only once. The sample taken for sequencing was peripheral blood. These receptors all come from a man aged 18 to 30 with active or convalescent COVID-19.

The CDR3 bases are TGTGCTAGTGGTACAGGGATGGCCGTGACCTATGGCTACACCTTC. Residues: CASGTGMAVTYGYTF. The rearrangement uses TRBV12-5 and TRBJ1-2; D is possibly TRBD1 (6 bases). The CDR3 loop spans 15 amino acids. Trimming removed 5 bases at V and 4 bases at J, with 17 bases between. CDR1 is LGHNT, CDR2 FRNRAP, per germline. Variable domain in full (rest from reference TRBV12-5 and TRBJ1-2): DARVTQTPRHKVTEMGQEVTMRCQPILGHNTVFWYRQTMMQGLELLAYFRNRAPLDDSGMPKDRFSAEMPDATLATLKIQPSEPRDSAVYFCASGTGMAVTYGYTFGSGTRLTVV.

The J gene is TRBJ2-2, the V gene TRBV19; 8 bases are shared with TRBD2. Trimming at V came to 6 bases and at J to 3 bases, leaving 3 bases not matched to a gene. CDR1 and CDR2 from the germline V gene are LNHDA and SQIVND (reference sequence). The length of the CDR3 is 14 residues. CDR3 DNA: TGTGCCAGTAGATCCGGGGGGGACACCGGGGAGCTGTTTTTT. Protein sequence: CASRSGGDTGELFF.

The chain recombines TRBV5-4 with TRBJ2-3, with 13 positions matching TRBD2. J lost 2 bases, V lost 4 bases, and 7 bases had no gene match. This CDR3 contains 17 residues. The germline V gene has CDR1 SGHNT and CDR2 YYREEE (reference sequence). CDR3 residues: CASSPKLAGGATDTQYF. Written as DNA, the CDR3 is TGTGCCAGCAGCCCGAAACTAGCGGGGGGGGCCACAGATACGCAGTATTTT.

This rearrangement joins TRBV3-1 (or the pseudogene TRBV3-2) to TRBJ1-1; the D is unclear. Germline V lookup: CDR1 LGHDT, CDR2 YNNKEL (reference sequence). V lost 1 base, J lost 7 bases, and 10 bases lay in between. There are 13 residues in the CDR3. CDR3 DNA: TGTGCCAGCAGCCAAGGAAATGTCGGTGAAGCTTTCTTT. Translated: CASSQGNVGEAFF.

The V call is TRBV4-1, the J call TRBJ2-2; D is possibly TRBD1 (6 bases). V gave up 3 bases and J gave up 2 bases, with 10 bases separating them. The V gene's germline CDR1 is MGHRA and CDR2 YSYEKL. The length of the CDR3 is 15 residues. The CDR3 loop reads CASSQGQDNTGELFF. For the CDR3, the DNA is TGCGCCAGCAGCCAGGGACAAGATAACACCGGGGAGCTGTTTTTT.

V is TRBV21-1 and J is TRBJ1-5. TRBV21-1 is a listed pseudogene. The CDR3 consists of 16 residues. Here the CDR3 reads CASSKARRESNQPQHF. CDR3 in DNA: TGTGCCAGCAGCAAAGCGCGTCGAGAAAGCAATCAGCCCCAGCATTTT.

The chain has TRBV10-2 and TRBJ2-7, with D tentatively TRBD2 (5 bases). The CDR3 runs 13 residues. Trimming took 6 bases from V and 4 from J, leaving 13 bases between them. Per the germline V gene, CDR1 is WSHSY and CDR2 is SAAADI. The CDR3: CASSEGSPYEQYF. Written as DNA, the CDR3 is TGCGCCAGCAGCGAGGGTAGTCCATACGAGCAGTACTTC.

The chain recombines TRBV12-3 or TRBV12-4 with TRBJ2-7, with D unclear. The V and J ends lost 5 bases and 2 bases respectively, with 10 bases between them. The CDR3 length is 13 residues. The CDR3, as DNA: TGTGCCAGCAGTGGCGGATACCCCTACGAGCAGTACTTC. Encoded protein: CASSGGYPYEQYF.

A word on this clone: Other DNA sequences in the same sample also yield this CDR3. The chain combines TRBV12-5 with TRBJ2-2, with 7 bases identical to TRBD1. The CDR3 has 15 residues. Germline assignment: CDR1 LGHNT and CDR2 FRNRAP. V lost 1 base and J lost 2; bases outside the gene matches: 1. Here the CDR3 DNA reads TGTGCTAGTGGTTTGGGACAGGGAAACACCGGGGAGCTGTTTTTT. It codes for CASGLGQGNTGELFF.

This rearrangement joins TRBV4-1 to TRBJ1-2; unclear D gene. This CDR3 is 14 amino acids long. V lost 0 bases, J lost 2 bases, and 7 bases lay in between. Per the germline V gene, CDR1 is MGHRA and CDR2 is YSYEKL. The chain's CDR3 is CASSQEITNYGYTF. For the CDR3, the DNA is TGCGCCAGCAGCCAAGAAATTACAAACTATGGCTACACCTTC.

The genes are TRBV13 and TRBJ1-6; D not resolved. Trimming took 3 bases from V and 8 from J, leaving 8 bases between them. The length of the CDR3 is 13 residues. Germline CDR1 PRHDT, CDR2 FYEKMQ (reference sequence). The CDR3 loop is CASSLRVHSPLHF. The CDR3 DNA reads TGTGCCAGCAGCTTGAGGGTTCATTCACCCCTCCACTTT.

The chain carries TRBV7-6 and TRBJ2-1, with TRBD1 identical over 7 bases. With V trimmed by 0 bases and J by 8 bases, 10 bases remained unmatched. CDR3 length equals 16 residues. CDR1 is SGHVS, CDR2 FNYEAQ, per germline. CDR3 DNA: TGTGCCAGCAGCTTAGCGCTAGGACCAGGGGGAGATGAGCAGTTCTTC. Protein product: CASSLALGPGGDEQFF.

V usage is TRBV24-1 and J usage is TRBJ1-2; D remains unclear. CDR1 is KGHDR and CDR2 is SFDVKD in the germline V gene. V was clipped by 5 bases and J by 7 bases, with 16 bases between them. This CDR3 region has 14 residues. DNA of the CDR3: TGTGCCACCAGTGGAAGGGAGAAGAATTCTGGCTACACCTTC. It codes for CATSGREKNSGYTF.

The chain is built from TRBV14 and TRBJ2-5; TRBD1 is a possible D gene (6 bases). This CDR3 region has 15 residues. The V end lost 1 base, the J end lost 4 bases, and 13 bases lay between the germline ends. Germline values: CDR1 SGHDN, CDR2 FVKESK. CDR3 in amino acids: CASSQVLGGGETQYF. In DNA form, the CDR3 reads TGTGCCAGCAGCCAAGTTCTAGGGGGTGGAGAGACCCAGTACTTC.

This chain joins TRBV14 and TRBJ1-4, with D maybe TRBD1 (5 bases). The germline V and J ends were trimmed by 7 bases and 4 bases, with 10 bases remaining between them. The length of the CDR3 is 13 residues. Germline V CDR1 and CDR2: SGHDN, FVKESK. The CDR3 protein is CASKDTVNEKLFF. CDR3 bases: TGTGCCAGCAAGGACACCGTTAATGAAAAACTGTTTTTT. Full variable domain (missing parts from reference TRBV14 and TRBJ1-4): EAGVTQFPSHSVIEKGQTVTLRCDPISGHDNLYWYRRVMGKEIKFLLHFVKESKQDESGMPNNRFLAERTGGTYSTLKVQPAELEDSGVYFCASKDTVNEKLFFGSGTQLSVL.

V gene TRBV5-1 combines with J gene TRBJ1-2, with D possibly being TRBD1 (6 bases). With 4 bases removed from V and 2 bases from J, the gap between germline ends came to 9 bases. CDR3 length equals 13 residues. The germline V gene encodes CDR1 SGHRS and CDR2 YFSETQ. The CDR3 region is CASSPDSNYGYTF. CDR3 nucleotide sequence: TGCGCCAGCAGCCCGGACAGCAACTATGGCTACACCTTC.

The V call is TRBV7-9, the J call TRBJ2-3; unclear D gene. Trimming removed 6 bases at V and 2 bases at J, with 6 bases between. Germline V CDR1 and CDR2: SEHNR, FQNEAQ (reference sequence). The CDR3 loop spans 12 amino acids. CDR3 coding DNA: TGTGCCAGCAGGAGCACCACAGATACGCAGTATTTT. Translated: CASRSTTDTQYF.

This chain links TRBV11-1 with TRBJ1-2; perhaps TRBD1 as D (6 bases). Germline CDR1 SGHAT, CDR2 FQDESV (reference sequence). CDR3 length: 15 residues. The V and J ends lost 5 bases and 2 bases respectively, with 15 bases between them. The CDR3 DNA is TGTGCCAGCAGCCTATGGACAGAACCAAACTATGGCTACACCTTC. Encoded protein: CASSLWTEPNYGYTF. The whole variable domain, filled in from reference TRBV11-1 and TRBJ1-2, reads EAEVAQSPRYKITEKSQAVAFWCDPISGHATLYWYRQILGQGPELLVQFQDESVVDDSQLPKDRFSAERLKGVDSTLKIQPAELGDSAMYLCASSLWTEPNYGYTFGSGTRLTVV.

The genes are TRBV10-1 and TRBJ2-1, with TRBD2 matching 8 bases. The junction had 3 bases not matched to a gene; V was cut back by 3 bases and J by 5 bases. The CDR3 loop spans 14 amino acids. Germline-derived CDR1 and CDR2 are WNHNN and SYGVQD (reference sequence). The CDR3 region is CASSDAGGNNEQFF. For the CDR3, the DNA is TGCGCCAGCAGTGACGCGGGGGGCAACAATGAGCAGTTCTTC.

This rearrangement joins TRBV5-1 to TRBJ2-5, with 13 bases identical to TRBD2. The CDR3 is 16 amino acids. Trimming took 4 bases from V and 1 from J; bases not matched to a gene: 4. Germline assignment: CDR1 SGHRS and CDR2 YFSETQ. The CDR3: CASSLGLAGVQETQYF. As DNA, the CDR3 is TGCGCCAGCAGCCTCGGACTAGCGGGGGTCCAAGAGACCCAGTACTTC.

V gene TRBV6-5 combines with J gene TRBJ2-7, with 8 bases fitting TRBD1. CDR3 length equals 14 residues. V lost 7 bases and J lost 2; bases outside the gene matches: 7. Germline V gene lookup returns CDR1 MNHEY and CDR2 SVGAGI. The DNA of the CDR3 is TGTGCCAGCACCCGGGACAGGCTTGCCTACGAGCAGTACTTC. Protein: CASTRDRLAYEQYF.

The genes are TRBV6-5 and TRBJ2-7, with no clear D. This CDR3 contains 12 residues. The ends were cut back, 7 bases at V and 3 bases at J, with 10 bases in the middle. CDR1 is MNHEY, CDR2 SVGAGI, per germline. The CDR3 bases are TGTGCCAGCATTTCGGAGAACTACGAGCAGTACTTC. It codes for CASISENYEQYF.

The CDR3: CASSFAGSGNTIYF. The CDR3 DNA is TGTGCCAGCAGTTTTGCAGGGTCAGGAAACACCATATATTTT. The V gene is TRBV27, the J gene TRBJ1-3, with D possibly TRBD1 on 5 matching bases. With 3 bases removed from V and 4 bases from J, the gap between germline ends came to 10 bases. The CDR3 is 14 residues long. Per the germline V gene, CDR1 is MNHEY and CDR2 is SMNVEV (reference sequence).

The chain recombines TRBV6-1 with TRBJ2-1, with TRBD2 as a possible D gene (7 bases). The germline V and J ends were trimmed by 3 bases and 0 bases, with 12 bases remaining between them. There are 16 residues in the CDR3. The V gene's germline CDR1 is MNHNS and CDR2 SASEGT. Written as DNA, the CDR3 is TGTGCCAGCAGTGACCTGGGGGGGCACTCCTACAATGAGCAGTTCTTC. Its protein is CASSDLGGHSYNEQFF.

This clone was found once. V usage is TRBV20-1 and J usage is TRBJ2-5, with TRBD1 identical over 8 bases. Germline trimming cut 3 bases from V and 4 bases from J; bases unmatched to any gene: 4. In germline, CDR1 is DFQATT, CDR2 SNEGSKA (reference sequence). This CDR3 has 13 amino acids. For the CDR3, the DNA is TGCAGTGCTAGTGGCAGGGGGCTAGAGACCCAGTACTTC. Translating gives CSASGRGLETQYF.

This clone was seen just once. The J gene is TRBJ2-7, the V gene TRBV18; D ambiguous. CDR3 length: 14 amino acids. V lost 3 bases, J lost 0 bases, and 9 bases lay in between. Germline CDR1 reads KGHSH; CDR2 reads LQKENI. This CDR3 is CASSPTKSSYEQYF. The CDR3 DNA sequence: TGTGCCAGCTCACCTACTAAGAGCTCCTACGAGCAGTACTTC.

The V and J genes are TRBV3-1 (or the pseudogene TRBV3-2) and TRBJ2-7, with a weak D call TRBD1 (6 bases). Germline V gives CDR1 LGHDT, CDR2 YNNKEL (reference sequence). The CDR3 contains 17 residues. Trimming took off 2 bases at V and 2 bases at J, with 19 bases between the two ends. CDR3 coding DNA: TGTGCCAGCAGCCAATCTAACCGCGGACAGCCGGCCTACGAGCAGTACTTC. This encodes CASSQSNRGQPAYEQYF.

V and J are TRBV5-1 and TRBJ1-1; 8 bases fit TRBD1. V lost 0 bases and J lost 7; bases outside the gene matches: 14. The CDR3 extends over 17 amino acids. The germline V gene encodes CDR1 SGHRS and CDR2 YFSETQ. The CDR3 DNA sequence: TGCGCCAGCAGCTTGGCCCTTCAGAGACAGGGGATGGGTGAAGCTTTCTTT. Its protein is CASSLALQRQGMGEAFF.

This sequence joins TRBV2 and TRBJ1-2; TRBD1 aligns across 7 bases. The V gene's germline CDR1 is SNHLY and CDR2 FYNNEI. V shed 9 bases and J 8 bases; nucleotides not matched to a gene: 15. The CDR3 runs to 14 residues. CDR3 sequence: CARGDRDSLMGYTF. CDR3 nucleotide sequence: TGTGCCAGGGGGGATAGGGACAGCCTCATGGGCTACACCTTC.

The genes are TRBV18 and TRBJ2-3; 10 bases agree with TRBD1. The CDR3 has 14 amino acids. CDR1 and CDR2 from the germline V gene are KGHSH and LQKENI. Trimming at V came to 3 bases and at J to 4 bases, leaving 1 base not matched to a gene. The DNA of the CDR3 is TGTGCCAGCTCACCGGACAGGGGGGCAGATACGCAGTATTTT. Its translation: CASSPDRGADTQYF.